This T cell receptor beta chain is from a study of shared clonotypes between healthy human individuals. This CDR3 is 13 amino acids long. CDR1 and CDR2 from the germline V gene are MNHEY and SVGAGI. V was clipped by 6 bases and J by 2 bases; unmatched bases: 2. Overall study results and limits: Shared across a handful of donors were around 5% of the naive CD4 clonotypes.

The authors distributed each subset's genomic DNA evenly over several immunoSEQ plates. Some clones are missing from TCRdb's copy, which holds only in-frame ones; the method was immunoSEQ multiplex PCR. The profile shows approximately 980,000 clones, less than 85% of them singletons. Remarks on this clone: The target antigen is unknown.

The sample was memory CD4+ T cells sorted from blood. The subset is: CD45RA-negative fraction. The TCR comes from a man between 18 and 29 years old in good health. V usage is TRBV6-5 and J usage is TRBJ2-7; 9 positions match TRBD1. In DNA, the CDR3 is TGTGCCAGCAGAGGGACAGGGCCCTACGAGCAGTACTTC. As protein: CASRGTGPYEQYF.